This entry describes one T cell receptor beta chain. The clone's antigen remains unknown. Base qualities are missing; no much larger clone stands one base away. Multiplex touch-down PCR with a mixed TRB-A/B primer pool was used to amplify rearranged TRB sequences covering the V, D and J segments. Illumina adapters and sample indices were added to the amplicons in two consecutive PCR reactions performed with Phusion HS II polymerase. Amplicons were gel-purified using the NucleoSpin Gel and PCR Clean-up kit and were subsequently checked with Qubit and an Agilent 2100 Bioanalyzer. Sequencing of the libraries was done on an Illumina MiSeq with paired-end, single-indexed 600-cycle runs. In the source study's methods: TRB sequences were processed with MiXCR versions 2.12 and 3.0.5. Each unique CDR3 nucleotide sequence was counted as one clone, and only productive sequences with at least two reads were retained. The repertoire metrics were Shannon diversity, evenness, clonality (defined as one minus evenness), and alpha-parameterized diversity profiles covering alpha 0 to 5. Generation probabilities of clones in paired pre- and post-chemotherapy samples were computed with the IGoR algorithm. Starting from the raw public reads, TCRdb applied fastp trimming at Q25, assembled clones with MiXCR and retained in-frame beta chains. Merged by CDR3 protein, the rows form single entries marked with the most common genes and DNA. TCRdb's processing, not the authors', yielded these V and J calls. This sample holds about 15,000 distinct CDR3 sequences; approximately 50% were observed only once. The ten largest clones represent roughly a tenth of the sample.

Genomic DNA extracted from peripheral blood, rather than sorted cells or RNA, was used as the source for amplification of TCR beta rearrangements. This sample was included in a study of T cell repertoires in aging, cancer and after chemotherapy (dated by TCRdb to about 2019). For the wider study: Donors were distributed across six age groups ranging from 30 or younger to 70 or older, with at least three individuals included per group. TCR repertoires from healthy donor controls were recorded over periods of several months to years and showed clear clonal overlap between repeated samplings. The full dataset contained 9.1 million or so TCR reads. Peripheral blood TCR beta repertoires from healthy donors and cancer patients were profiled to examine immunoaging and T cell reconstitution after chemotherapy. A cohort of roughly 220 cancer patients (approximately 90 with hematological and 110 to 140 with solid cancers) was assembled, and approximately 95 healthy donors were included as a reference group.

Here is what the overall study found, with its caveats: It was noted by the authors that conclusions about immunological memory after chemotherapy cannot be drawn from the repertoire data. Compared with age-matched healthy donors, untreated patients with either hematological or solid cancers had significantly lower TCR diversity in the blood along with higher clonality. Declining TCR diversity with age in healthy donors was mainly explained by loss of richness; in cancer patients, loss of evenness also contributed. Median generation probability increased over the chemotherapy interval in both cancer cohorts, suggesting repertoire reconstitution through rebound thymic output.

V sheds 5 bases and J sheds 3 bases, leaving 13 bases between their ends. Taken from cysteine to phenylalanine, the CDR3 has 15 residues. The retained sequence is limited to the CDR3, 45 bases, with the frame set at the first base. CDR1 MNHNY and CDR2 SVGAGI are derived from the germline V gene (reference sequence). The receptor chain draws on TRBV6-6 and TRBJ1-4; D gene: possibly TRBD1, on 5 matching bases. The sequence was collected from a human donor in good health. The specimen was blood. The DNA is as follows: TGTGCCAGCAGTGGCTCAGGGCCGGCTAATGAAAAACTGTTTTTT. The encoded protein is CASSGSGPANEKLFF.